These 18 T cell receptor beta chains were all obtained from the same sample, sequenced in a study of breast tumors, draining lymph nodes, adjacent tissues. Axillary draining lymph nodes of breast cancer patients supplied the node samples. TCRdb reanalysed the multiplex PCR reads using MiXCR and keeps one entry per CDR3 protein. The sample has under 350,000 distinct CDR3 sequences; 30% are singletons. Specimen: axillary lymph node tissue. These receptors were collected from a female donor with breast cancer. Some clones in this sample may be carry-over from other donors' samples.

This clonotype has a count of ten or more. The CDR3 DNA reads as TGCGCCAGCAGGGGACTAGCGGGAGAAGGTGAGACCCAGTACTTC. Residues: CASRGLAGEGETQYF. The V call is TRBV5-1, the J call TRBJ2-5, with 14 bases that match TRBD2. In germline, CDR1 is SGHRS, CDR2 YFSETQ. The length of the CDR3 is 15 residues. J gave up 5 bases and V 5 bases, and 5 bases lay outside the gene matches.

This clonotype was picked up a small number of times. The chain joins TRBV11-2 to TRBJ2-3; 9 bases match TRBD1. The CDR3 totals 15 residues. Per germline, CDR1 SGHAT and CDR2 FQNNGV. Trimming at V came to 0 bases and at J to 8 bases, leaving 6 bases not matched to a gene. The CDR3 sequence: CASSLEGQGIGTQYF. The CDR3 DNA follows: TGTGCCAGCAGCTTAGAGGGACAGGGAATAGGTACGCAGTATTTT.

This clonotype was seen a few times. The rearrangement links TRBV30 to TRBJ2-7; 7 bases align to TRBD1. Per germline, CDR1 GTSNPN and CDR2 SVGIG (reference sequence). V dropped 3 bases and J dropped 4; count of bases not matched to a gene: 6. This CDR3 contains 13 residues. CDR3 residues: CAWSEGQAYEQYF. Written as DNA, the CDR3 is TGTGCCTGGAGCGAAGGACAGGCATACGAGCAGTACTTC.

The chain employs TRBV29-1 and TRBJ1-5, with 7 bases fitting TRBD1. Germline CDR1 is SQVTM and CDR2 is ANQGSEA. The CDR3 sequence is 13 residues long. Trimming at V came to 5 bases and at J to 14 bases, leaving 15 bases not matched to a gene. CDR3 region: CSVRLGRGSYEHF. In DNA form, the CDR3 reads TGCAGCGTTAGGCTTGGCAGGGGGTCTTACGAGCATTTT.

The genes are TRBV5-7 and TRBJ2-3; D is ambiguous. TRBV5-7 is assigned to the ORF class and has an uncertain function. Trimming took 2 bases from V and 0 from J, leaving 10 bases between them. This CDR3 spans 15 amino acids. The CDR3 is CASSLLGISTDTQYF. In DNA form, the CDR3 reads TGTGCCAGCAGCTTATTGGGGATCAGCACAGATACGCAGTATTTT.

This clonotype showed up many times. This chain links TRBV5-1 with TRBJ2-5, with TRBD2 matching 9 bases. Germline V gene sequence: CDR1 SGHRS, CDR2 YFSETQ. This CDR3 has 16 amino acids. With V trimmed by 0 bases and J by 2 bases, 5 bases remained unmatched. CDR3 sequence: CASSLGTSALQETQYF. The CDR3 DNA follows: TGCGCCAGCAGCTTGGGGACTAGCGCCTTGCAAGAGACCCAGTACTTC.

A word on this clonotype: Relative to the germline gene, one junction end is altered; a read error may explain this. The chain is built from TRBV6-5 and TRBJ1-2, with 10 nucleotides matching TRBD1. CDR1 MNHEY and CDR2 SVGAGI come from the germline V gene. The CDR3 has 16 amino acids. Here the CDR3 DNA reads TGTGCCAGCAGGTACTCATATAGGGGACAGGGGAGCGGCTACACCTTC. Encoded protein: CASRYSYRGQGSGYTF.

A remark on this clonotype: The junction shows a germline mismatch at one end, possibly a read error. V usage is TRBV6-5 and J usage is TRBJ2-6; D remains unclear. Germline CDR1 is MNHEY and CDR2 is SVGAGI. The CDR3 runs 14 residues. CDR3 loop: CASRPPAGSNVLTF. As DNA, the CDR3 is TGTGCCAGCAGGCCTCCGGCTGGGTCCAACGTCCTGACTTTC.

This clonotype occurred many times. CDR3 residues: CASSSTGTAHGYTF. The CDR3 coding sequence is TGTGCCAGCAGCTCAACTGGGACAGCACATGGCTACACCTTC. The chain combines TRBV7-9 with TRBJ1-2; TRBD1 aligns across 7 bases. The ends lost 4 bases at V and 6 bases at J; junction bases unmatched: 8. The germline gives CDR1 SEHNR, CDR2 FQNEAQ (reference sequence). This CDR3 contains 14 residues.

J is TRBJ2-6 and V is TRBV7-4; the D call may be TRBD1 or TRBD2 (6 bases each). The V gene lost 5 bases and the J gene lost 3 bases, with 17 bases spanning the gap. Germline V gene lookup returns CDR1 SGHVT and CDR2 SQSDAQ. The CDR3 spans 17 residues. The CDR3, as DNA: TGTGCCAGCAGCCGGCCCGGGGGCGCGGTTGGGGCCAACGTCCTGACTTTC. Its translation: CASSRPGGAVGANVLTF.

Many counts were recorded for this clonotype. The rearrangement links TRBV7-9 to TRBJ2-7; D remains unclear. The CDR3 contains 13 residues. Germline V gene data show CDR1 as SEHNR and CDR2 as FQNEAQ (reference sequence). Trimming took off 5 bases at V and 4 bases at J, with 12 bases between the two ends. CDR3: CASSAGRHYEQYF. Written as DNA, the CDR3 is TGTGCCAGCAGCGCAGGACGGCATTACGAGCAGTACTTC.

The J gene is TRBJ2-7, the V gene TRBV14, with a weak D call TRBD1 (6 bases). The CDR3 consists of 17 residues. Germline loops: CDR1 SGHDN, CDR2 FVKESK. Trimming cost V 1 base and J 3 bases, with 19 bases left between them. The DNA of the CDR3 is TGTGCCAGCAGCCAAGGGAGTTGGGGGACACAATACTACGAGCAGTACTTC. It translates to CASSQGSWGTQYYEQYF.

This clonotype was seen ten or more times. This CDR3 is CASSEQGVPETQYF. The DNA for the CDR3 is TGTGCCAGCAGTGAACAGGGAGTCCCAGAGACCCAGTACTTC. The V gene is TRBV2, the J gene TRBJ2-5; D possibly matches TRBD1 or TRBD2 (5 bases each). With 2 bases removed from V and 4 bases from J, the gap between germline ends came to 11 bases. The CDR3 loop spans 14 amino acids. CDR1 and CDR2 from the germline V gene are SNHLY and FYNNEI.

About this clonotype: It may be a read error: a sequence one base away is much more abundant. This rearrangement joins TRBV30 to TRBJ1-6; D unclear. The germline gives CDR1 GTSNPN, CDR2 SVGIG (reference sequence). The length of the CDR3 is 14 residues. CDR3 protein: CAWTFGGYNPPLYF. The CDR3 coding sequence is TGTGCCTGGACATTCGGAGGCTATAATCCACCCCTCTACTTT.

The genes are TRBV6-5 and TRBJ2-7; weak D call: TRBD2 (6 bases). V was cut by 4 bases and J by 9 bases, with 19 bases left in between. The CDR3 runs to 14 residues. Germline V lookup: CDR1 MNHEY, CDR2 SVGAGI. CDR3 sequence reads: CASSLYGGGVGQYF. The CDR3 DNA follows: TGTGCCAGCAGTTTATATGGTGGAGGGGTTGGGCAGTACTTC.

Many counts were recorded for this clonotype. CDR3 nucleotide sequence: TGTGCCAGTAGCCCTACGGCCGGAGGCCACACAGATACGCAGTATTTT. Translation gives CASSPTAGGHTDTQYF. The chain is built from TRBV19 and TRBJ2-3, with D perhaps matching TRBD2 (5 bases). CDR3 length: 16 amino acids. The germline V and J ends were trimmed by 6 bases and 2 bases, with 18 bases remaining between them. The germline gives CDR1 LNHDA, CDR2 SQIVND (reference sequence).

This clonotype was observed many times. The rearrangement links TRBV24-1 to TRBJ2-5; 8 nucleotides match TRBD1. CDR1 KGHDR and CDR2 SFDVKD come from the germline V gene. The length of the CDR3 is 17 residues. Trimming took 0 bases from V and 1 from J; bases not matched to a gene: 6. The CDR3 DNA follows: TGTGCCACCAGTGATTTGGGGACAGGCGACTTCCAAGAGACCCAGTACTTC. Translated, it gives CATSDLGTGDFQETQYF.

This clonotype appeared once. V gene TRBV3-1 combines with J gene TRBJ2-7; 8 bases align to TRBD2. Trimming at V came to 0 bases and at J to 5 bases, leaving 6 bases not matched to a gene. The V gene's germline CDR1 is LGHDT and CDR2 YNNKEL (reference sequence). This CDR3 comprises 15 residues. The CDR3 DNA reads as TGTGCCAGCAGCCAAGATCACGGGAGGGCCAACGAGCAGTACTTC. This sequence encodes CASSQDHGRANEQYF.